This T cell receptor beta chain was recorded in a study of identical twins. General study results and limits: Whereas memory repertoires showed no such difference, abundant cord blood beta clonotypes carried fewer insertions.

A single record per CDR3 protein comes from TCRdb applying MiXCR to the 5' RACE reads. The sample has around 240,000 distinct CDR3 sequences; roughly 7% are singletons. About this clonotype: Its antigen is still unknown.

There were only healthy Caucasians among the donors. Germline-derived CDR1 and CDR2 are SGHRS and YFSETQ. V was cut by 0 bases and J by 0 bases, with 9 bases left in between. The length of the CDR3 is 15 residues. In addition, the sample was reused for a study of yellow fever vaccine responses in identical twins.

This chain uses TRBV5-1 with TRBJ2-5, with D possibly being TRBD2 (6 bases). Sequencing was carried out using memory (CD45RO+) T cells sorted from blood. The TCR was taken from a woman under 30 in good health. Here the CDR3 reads CASSLGGLNQETQYF. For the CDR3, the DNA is TGCGCCAGCAGCTTGGGGGGACTGAACCAAGAGACCCAGTACTTC.